This T cell receptor beta chain is drawn from a study of blood T cells in healthy people across ages. Primers used in a second PCR of roughly 6 to 12 cycles were a sample-barcoded 5' primer and a J-beta primer mix. Sequencing recovered at least 2.5 million CDR3-containing paired-end reads from each sample. TCRdb re-called the 5' RACE reads with MiXCR, one entry per CDR3 protein. The table includes 1,100,000 or so distinct CDR3 sequences, around 43% detected once. V lost 5 bases, J lost 2 bases, and 7 bases stayed unmatched. CDR1 is DFQATT, CDR2 SNEGSKA, per germline (reference sequence). CDR3 size: 16 residues.

This receptor was obtained from a woman between 55 and 75 years old in good health. Material: blood. The rearrangement links TRBV20-1 to TRBJ2-5, with 14 positions matching TRBD2. The CDR3 loop is CSAPTSGRAWQETQYF. Written as DNA, the CDR3 is TGCAGTGCTCCGACTAGCGGGAGGGCCTGGCAAGAGACCCAGTACTTC.